The 16 T cell receptor beta chains in this list originate from one sample, sequenced in a study of T cell repertoires in ileal Crohn's disease. Sequencing was performed with immunoSEQ multiplex PCR; in TCRdb, only in-frame clones are kept and a portion is missing. The data show fewer than 10,000 clones, 60% to 80% seen once. Material: ileal tissue. The source of these receptors is an adult with Crohn's disease.

CDR3 residues: CASRAWTASTDTQYF. In nucleotides, the CDR3 is TGCGCCAGCAGGGCCTGGACAGCGAGCACAGATACGCAGTATTTT. The rearrangement links TRBV5-1 to TRBJ2-3; possible D gene TRBD1, 6 bases. The V gene's germline CDR1 is SGHRS and CDR2 YFSETQ. This CDR3 is 15 amino acids long. V lost 5 bases and J lost 0, with 13 bases in between.

V usage is TRBV21-1 and J usage is TRBJ1-1. TRBV21-1 is an annotated pseudogene. CDR3 length equals 15 residues. The CDR3: CASSKRGTDLSEAFF. In DNA, the CDR3 is TGTGCCAGCAGTAAGCGCGGGACGGACCTATCTGAAGCTTTCTTT.

The DNA for the CDR3 is TGTGCCAGCAGCTCGGGGAGGACTGAAGCTTTCTTT. It codes for CASSSGRTEAFF. The chain is built from TRBV7-3 and TRBJ1-1; D gene uncertain. V was clipped by 4 bases and J by 5 bases, with 8 bases between them. The CDR3 has 12 residues. CDR1 is SGHTA and CDR2 is FQGTGA in the germline V gene. Based on the CDR3 plus reference TRBV7-3 and TRBJ1-1, the full variable domain is GAGVSQTPSNKVTEKGKYVELRCDPISGHTALYWYRQSLGQGPEFLIYFQGTGAADDSGLPNDRFFAVRPEGSVSTLKIQRTERGDSAVYLCASSSGRTEAFFGQGTRLTVV.

The genes are TRBV2 and TRBJ2-3; D might be TRBD1 (5 bases). The V gene's germline CDR1 is SNHLY and CDR2 FYNNEI. This CDR3 has 14 residues. V was shortened by 4 bases and J by 6 bases, with 14 bases between the two germline ends. CDR3 sequence: CASSVARAADTQYF. CDR3 DNA: TGTGCCAGCAGTGTGGCCAGGGCAGCGGATACGCAGTATTTT.

V is TRBV7-9 and J is TRBJ2-7, with D perhaps TRBD1 (6 bases). In germline, CDR1 is SEHNR, CDR2 FQNEAQ (reference sequence). There are 13 residues in the CDR3. V was trimmed by 2 bases and J by 6 bases, leaving 11 bases between them. CDR3 region: CASSLTGNGEQYF. The DNA for the CDR3 is TGTGCCAGCAGCTTAACAGGGAATGGCGAGCAGTACTTC.

V and J are TRBV19 and TRBJ1-5; TRBD1 is a possible D gene (6 bases). Germline V gives CDR1 LNHDA, CDR2 SQIVND (reference sequence). V lost 5 bases to trimming and J lost 7 bases, with 18 bases between them. This CDR3 spans 15 amino acids. The CDR3 reads CASSLTGIGGQPQHF. CDR3 bases: TGTGCCAGTAGTCTCACAGGGATTGGAGGACAGCCCCAGCATTTT.

The chain uses TRBV14 and TRBJ1-2, with D tentatively TRBD1 (5 bases). From germline, CDR1 is SGHDN and CDR2 FVKESK. The CDR3 runs 15 residues. Trimming removed 4 bases at V and 4 bases at J, with 16 bases between. The CDR3 nucleotides are TGTGCCAGCAGCCCCCCCAGCAGGGTGGGCTATGGCTACACCTTC. Translation gives CASSPPSRVGYGYTF.

The chain is built from TRBV19 and TRBJ2-7, with TRBD2 matching over 8 bases. The CDR3 has 14 residues. Germline CDR1 reads LNHDA; CDR2 reads SQIVND (reference sequence). With V trimmed by 8 bases and J by 2 bases, 8 bases remained unmatched. CDR3 in amino acids: CASASPGGTYEQYF. The CDR3 DNA sequence: TGTGCCAGTGCCAGTCCGGGGGGGACCTACGAGCAGTACTTC.

V gene TRBV13 combines with J gene TRBJ2-3; TRBD1 matches at 11 bases. Germline V CDR1 and CDR2: PRHDT, FYEKMQ (reference sequence). The CDR3 has 15 amino acids. V lost 5 bases to trimming and J lost 9 bases; unmatched junction nucleotides: 10. The CDR3 loop reads CASSHRTGGNPTQYF. The CDR3 nucleotides read TGTGCCAGCAGCCACAGGACAGGGGGCAACCCCACGCAGTATTTT. The full variable domain, with the rest looked up from reference TRBV13 and TRBJ2-3, is AAGVIQSPRHLIKEKRETATLKCYPIPRHDTVYWYQQGPGQDPQFLISFYEKMQSDKGSIPDRFSAQQFSDYHSELNMSSLELGDSALYFCASSHRTGGNPTQYFGPGTRLTVL.

The chain uses TRBV5-4 and TRBJ1-2; no clear D. V dropped 4 bases and J dropped 0 bases, with 10 bases sitting between them. The V gene's germline CDR1 is SGHNT and CDR2 YYREEE (reference sequence). There are 14 residues in the CDR3. The CDR3 sequence: CASSLTTANYGYTF. The CDR3 DNA reads TGTGCCAGCAGCCTGACAACGGCTAACTATGGCTACACCTTC.

This clone is labeled as medium-sized. The chain employs TRBV10-3 and TRBJ1-2; D is unclear. Germline CDR1 and CDR2: ENHRY and SYGVKD. The CDR3 is 11 amino acids. V was pared by 6 bases and J by 8 bases, with 10 bases between. The CDR3 here is CAIRRTTGYTF. The CDR3 DNA is TGTGCCATCAGGAGGACTACCGGCTACACCTTC.

The rearrangement links TRBV5-1 to TRBJ2-3; TRBD1 aligns across 7 bases. The V and J ends lost 5 bases and 6 bases, in that order; junction bases with no gene match: 6. The CDR3 length is 13 residues. The germline V gene has CDR1 SGHRS and CDR2 YFSETQ. DNA of the CDR3: TGCGCCAGCAGTTATGAGACAGGGGATACGCAGTATTTT. Encoded protein: CASSYETGDTQYF. Full variable domain (outside the CDR3, taken from reference TRBV5-1 and TRBJ2-3): KAGVTQTPRYLIKTRGQQVTLSCSPISGHRSVSWYQQTPGQGLQFLFEYFSETQRNKGNFPGRFSGRQFSNSRSEMNVSTLELGDSALYLCASSYETGDTQYFGPGTRLTVL.

The chain combines TRBV18 with TRBJ1-5; possibly TRBD1 for D (5 bases). V was cut by 4 bases and J by 5 bases, with 9 bases left in between. This CDR3 region has 13 residues. Germline CDR1 KGHSH, CDR2 LQKENI. CDR3 sequence reads: CASSQDTYQPQHF. The CDR3 DNA sequence: TGTGCCAGCTCACAGGACACCTATCAGCCCCAGCATTTT.

The chain recombines TRBV7-8 with TRBJ2-5; TRBD2 agrees at 7 bases. The CDR3 sequence is 14 residues long. Germline V gene sequence: CDR1 SGHVS, CDR2 FQNEAQ. V lost 0 bases and J lost 5; bases outside the gene matches: 3. The CDR3 DNA is TGTGCCAGCAGCTTAGCCTGGGGAGGGGAGACCCAGTACTTC. This translates into CASSLAWGGETQYF.

The V gene is TRBV11-2, the J gene TRBJ2-2; TRBD2 agrees at 9 bases. Germline V lookup: CDR1 SGHAT, CDR2 FQNNGV. Trimming cost V 6 bases and J 5 bases; bases outside gene matches: 7. The CDR3 loop spans 15 amino acids. The CDR3 bases are TGTGCCAGCAGAAAAGGGACTAGCACTACCGGGGAGCTGTTTTTT. It specifies CASRKGTSTTGELFF.

The genes are TRBV6-1 and TRBJ1-5, with 7 bases matching TRBD1. Trimming took 2 bases from V and 6 from J; bases not matched to a gene: 4. The CDR3 is 14 residues long. Germline V CDR1 and CDR2: MNHNS, SASEGT. CDR3: CASSERQGGQPQHF. The CDR3 DNA reads as TGTGCCAGCAGTGAACGACAGGGCGGTCAGCCCCAGCATTTT.